Detailed here is one T cell receptor (beta chain). Its antigen has not been determined. Base qualities are not provided; no much larger clone lies one nucleotide away. The library came from the immunoSEQ multiplex PCR assay. For the multiplex PCR, a mixture combining 60 forward primers for TCR Vbeta segments and 13 reverse primers for TCR Jbeta segments was used. A multiplex PCR assay on genomic DNA amplified the CDR3 region of rearranged TCR beta genes. On the Illumina HiSeq System, the amplified TCR beta libraries were sequenced as 87-base-pair reads. For the original study's pipeline: A later analysis counted about 80 million unique TCR beta chains across the 650 to 800 repertoires, and 9 million to 14 million of these chains were shared by at least two donors. Raw reads were error-corrected and collapsed into unique sequences with a nearest-neighbor algorithm that merged closely related sequences to remove PCR and sequencing errors. V, D and J gene segments were assigned by aligning CDR3 sequences to IMGT reference sequences. For a sequence to be retained, a match of at least six nucleotides was required to both a V gene segment and a J gene segment. Rearrangements were called productive when the CDR3 lacked stop codons and stayed in frame with V and J; all others were non-productive. CDR3 was defined according to IMGT convention as the region running from the second conserved V-encoded cysteine to the conserved J-encoded phenylalanine. Sequences without an unambiguous match to a single V gene segment were excluded from the earlier analysis of several hundred of the donors. In an earlier analysis of more than 500 of the donors, a V segment was called functional when productive rearrangements were above 56.7%, and segregating when the standard deviation between donors exceeded 5%. A statistical classification framework was developed to diagnose cytomegalovirus status using the catalog of TCR beta chain sequences. A later analysis assigned V and J genes by comparing TCR nucleotide sequences with IMGT/GENE-DB human TR gene sequences. The TCRdist pipeline was used in a later analysis to assign CDR3 sequences and most-parsimonious VDJ recombination scenarios. In a later analysis, each TCR beta chain was defined by its CDR3 amino acid sequence together with its V-gene family, and reads without a unique V-gene family were excluded. A later analysis removed 592 highly shared, low-generation-probability nucleotide sequences to deal with suspected cross-contamination and a sequencing artifact. In a later analysis, a clonal expansion index for each public chain was calculated from normalized within-repertoire ranks of inferred template counts. Generation probabilities in a later analysis came from a VDJ recombination model fitted to out-of-frame rearrangements, and those results were checked against IGoR. A later analysis scored TCR-TCR, TCR-HLA and TCR-CMV co-occurrence with hypergeometric tests, applying a repertoire-size bias correction to TCR pairs. A later analysis estimated false discovery rates by permuting HLA or CMV assignments 20 times. In a later analysis, co-occurring TCRs were grouped using DBSCAN, with TCRdist sequence similarity added in when clustering inside HLA-allele-positive subsets. For co-occurrence clustering, repertoires with fewer than 30,000 or more than 120,000 public chains were excluded, along with roughly 5 repertoires with anomalous nucleotide sharing. The table comes from immuneACCESS by way of TCRdb, which keeps in-frame sequences with V and J called. Part of the clones is missing from these tables; in studies checked, under half for an unresolved V gene and the rest for unknown reasons. For V, J and clone size, that table is used; D and trimming come from the DNA. This sample is represented by some 99,000 clones; 81% of them were singletons. The top ten constitute 2.2% of the sample.

According to the germline V gene, CDR1 reads MDHEN and CDR2 reads SYDVKM. The CDR3 runs 15 amino acids, cysteine and phenylalanine included. Here the CDR3 DNA is all that survives: 45 bases in frame from base 1. Trimming takes 7 bases from V and 4 bases from J, and the germline ends sit 17 bases apart. These data belong to a study of cytomegalovirus exposure and HLA in healthy donors (dated by TCRdb to 2017 to 2019). The study in broad terms: In an earlier analysis of around 540 of the donors, less than 350 Gb of sequence data and some 100 million unique TCR beta sequences from some 170 million T cells were reported. About 330 gigabases of sequencing data and about 92 million unique TCR sequences made up an early release that covered about 640 HLA-typed donors. The genetic ancestry cluster associated with self-reported Caucasian donors included 81% of the roughly 400 genotyped donors. The study was designed to test whether signatures of past pathogen exposure could be identified by cataloging public T cell receptors. The study used immunosequencing to profile the T cell repertoires of approximately 630 subjects and linked those repertoires to cytomegalovirus serostatus. Along with the approximately 700-subject first cohort, a separate validation cohort of some 130 different subjects was used. The study combined high-throughput TCR immunosequencing, statistical association of individual TCRs with disease status, and machine learning to predict cytomegalovirus infection status. A later analysis re-examined previously published TCR beta repertoires from over 500 donors and added high-resolution HLA genotyping to investigate patterns of TCR occurrence. In the later analysis, no new phenotypic data were used to find candidate immune exposures; instead, reliance was placed on TCR beta sequences and their occurrence across donors. To decide whether each TCR beta V gene segment behaved as functional or pseudogenic, an earlier analysis of 587 of the donors relied on high-throughput TCR beta sequencing. Alongside the repertoire data, information on donor age, sex, ethnicity and CMV serostatus was compiled. In a later genetic analysis, genome-wide SNP genotypes for about 60% of the 666 donors were used, and that subset was treated as a discovery cohort. All discovery cohort repertoires had been generated on a single sequencing platform. HLA typing included class I and class II loci at four-digit resolution. The number of typed donors differed by locus: 629-630 for A, B, C, DRB1 and DQB1; approximately 530 for DQA1; 600 to 610 for DPA1; and around 450 for DPB1. Because of strong linkage in the cohort, five DR-DQ haplotypes were treated as single units for association and clustering. Among 398 genotyped donors of the cohort, an average of around 240,000 unique TCR beta nucleotide sequences was sequenced per donor, of which about 19% were non-productive. Summary of the overall study and its limitations: In a later analysis, some 18,000 TCR beta sequences were associated with specific HLA alleles at a false discovery rate of 0.05. Correlated functional status among segregating V segments might be attributable to linkage disequilibrium, but an unknown experimental factor could not be ruled out. It was suggested by the authors that the approach could potentially be generalized to other disease states and immunological phenotypes. A cluster of highly shared sequence variants was judged likely to represent a technical artifact of the sequencing pipeline. The study gave a list of under 200 TCR beta chains associated with cytomegalovirus. In both the original and validation cohorts, the classifier was reported to diagnose cytomegalovirus status with high specificity and sensitivity. While some public TCRs were present in many individuals, most TCR sequences turned up only very rarely across donors. The earlier analysis of approximately 540 of the donors excluded 15 to 20 rarely observed V segments, including chromosome 9 orphons, because counts were too low. An association between a missense DCLRE1C variant and V-gene and J-gene trimming of TCR beta chains was found in a later genetic analysis and replicated in an independent cohort. The cohort was sequenced for TCR beta chains only, and without alpha or paired-chain data the features that could be detected were limited. In a later analysis, several top co-occurrence clusters were reported to appear linked to parvovirus B19, influenza, CMV and Epstein-Barr virus. Roughly uniform sequencing depth across donors was assumed in presence/absence analyses, although this assumption may not hold. In a later analysis, HLA-associated TCR beta chains showed more clonal expansion and lower generation probabilities than non-associated chains that were equally common. In an earlier analysis of several hundred of the donors, most TCR beta V segments were observed in productive rearrangements about 90% or about 30% of the time, broadly matching IMGT annotations. Because the 87-base-pair reads could not distinguish some IMGT-functional V segments, including TRBV6-2 and TRBV6-3, those segments were excluded. When HLA alleles, especially DR and DQ, strongly co-occurred, attributing TCR associations to individual alleles was difficult. Compared with the roughly 700-donor mean, donors in an Asian-associated ancestry cluster had fewer N-insertions in productive TCRs, according to a later genetic analysis. Immune exposure information for the cohort was limited to CMV serostatus. Most CMV-associated TCR beta chains appeared to be HLA-restricted in a later analysis, and the HLA associations seemed to be driven largely by CMV exposure. In a later analysis, the rate of TCR association differed among HLA loci, with DRB1 alleles having the most associated TCRs and HLA-C alleles having the fewest. A further reported finding was that TCR beta sequences accurately predicted the HLA-A and HLA-B alleles for most subjects in the first cohort. In vitro tests confirmed that a few of the cytomegalovirus-associated TCR beta chains recognize cytomegalovirus antigens. HLA typing was unavailable for some donors at each locus, so association tests used only the typed subset.

In total, 666 healthy bone marrow donors made up the cohort. All cohort members were sampled while nominally healthy, although unrecorded immune exposures were likely present. The donor tested CMV seronegative and was one of the 352 seronegative cohort members. Each donor provided a peripheral blood sample, and peripheral blood mononuclear cells were used for TCR beta sequencing. Genomic DNA was extracted from the blood cell samples with the Qiagen DNeasy Blood Extraction Kit. This TCR was recovered from a woman younger than 45 in good health and CMV-seronegative. This sequence uses TRBV28 and TRBJ2-1, and the D gene may be TRBD1, 6 bases matching. Sequencing input: PBMCs. The CDR3 loop reads CASIPGTPDYNEQFF. The DNA sequence is given as TGTGCCAGCATCCCTGGGACACCAGATTACAATGAGCAGTTCTTC.